These 32 T cell receptor beta chains share one sample of origin, sequenced in a study of T-cell reconstitution after alpha-beta-depleted transplantation in children. Unique molecular identifiers were built into the TCRbeta library. One entry per CDR3 protein, called by TCRdb with MiXCR from the PCR reads. The sample lists roughly 500,000 distinct CDR3 sequences, roughly an eighth occurring once. Sequencing used PBMCs from the stem cell graft donor, obtained from the stem cell graft. These receptor sequences come from a human donor who donated a stem cell graft to a child with combined immunodeficiency.

For the CDR3, the DNA is TGTGCCAGCAGGCAGGGTGGCGCCACCGGGGAGCTGTTTTTT. Translated, it gives CASRQGGATGELFF. The chain employs TRBV9 and TRBJ2-2, with TRBD1 as a possible D gene (5 bases). Germline V lookup: CDR1 SGDLS, CDR2 YYNGEE. Deletions cut 5 bases from V and 4 bases from J, with 12 bases between. This CDR3 region has 14 residues.

This clonotype showed up many times. This chain uses TRBV15 with TRBJ2-7; D is uncertain. With 0 bases removed from V and 2 bases from J, the gap between germline ends came to 11 bases. The length of the CDR3 is 15 residues. Germline CDR1 LNHNV, CDR2 YYDKDF (reference sequence). DNA for the CDR3: TGTGCCACCAGCAGAGATCGGGTATCGGCCTACGAGCAGTACTTC. Residues: CATSRDRVSAYEQYF. Filled out from reference TRBV15 and TRBJ2-7, the complete variable domain reads DAMVIQNPRYQVTQFGKPVTLSCSQTLNHNVMYWYQQKSSQAPKLLFHYYDKDFNNEADTPDNFQSRRPNTSFCFLDIRSPGLGDTAMYLCATSRDRVSAYEQYFGPGTRLTVT.

The gene calls are TRBV29-1 and TRBJ2-6; weak D call: TRBD2 (5 bases). Trimming stripped 7 bases from V and 0 bases from J, with 16 bases between. CDR3 length equals 16 residues. Germline lookup yields CDR1 SQVTM and CDR2 ANQGSEA. CDR3 coding DNA: TGCAGCGCCGGAGGTGTCACACCCTCTGGGGCCAACGTCCTGACTTTC. Translation: CSAGGVTPSGANVLTF.

This clonotype was found a few times. The chain uses TRBV12-3 or TRBV12-4 and TRBJ2-7, with unresolved D. V was pared by 5 bases and J by 6 bases, with 17 bases between. This CDR3 region has 14 residues. For the CDR3, the DNA is TGTGCCAGCAGTCTGCGGCCGGCGTGGGGCGAGCAGTACTTC. Translating it yields CASSLRPAWGEQYF.

With respect to this clonotype: This clone may be a read error of a much larger clone one base away. CDR3 nucleotide sequence: TGTGCCAGCGCGCGGGGAGGGTACTACGGGCAGTACTTC. Amino acid sequence: CASARGGYYGQYF. This chain uses TRBV2 with TRBJ2-7; 7 positions agree with TRBD2. Germline V gives CDR1 SNHLY, CDR2 FYNNEI. CDR3 length: 13 amino acids.

This clonotype was seen a handful of times. This chain joins TRBV20-1 and TRBJ1-5; no firm D call. The V end lost 4 bases, the J end lost 0 bases, and 13 bases lay between the germline ends. Germline CDR1 and CDR2: DFQATT and SNEGSKA (reference sequence). The CDR3 consists of 15 residues. The CDR3 loop reads CSAISDGYSNQPQHF. The CDR3 region has the DNA TGCAGTGCTATTTCGGACGGTTATAGCAATCAGCCCCAGCATTTT.

This clonotype was counted only a few times. V usage is TRBV20-1 and J usage is TRBJ1-5; 7 bases fit TRBD1. The CDR3 contains 15 residues. V shed 1 base, J shed 6 bases, and the junction held 9 bases outside the gene matches. CDR1 DFQATT and CDR2 SNEGSKA come from the germline V gene (reference sequence). CDR3 nucleotides: TGCAGTGCTAGAGTAATGGACAGGACTGCTCAGCCCCAGCATTTT. As protein: CSARVMDRTAQPQHF.

The J gene is TRBJ2-1, the V gene TRBV7-9; a weak D match, TRBD2 (6 bases). The germline V gene encodes CDR1 SEHNR and CDR2 FQNEAQ (reference sequence). Trimming pared 2 bases from V and 7 bases from J, leaving 15 bases between. This CDR3 comprises 15 residues. The CDR3 loop reads CASSLSLGSMNEQFF. The DNA of the CDR3 is TGTGCCAGCAGCTTAAGTCTCGGGAGCATGAATGAGCAGTTCTTC.

Worth noting for this clonotype: This sequence may be a read error, since a much larger clone differs from it by one base. The chain combines TRBV20-1 with TRBJ2-1; D may be TRBD1 or TRBD2 (6 bases each). The length of the CDR3 is 16 residues. Per the germline V gene, CDR1 is DFQATT and CDR2 is SNEGSKA (reference sequence). V lost 0 bases, J lost 5 bases, and 17 bases lay in between. This CDR3 is CSARDLPGAHNNEQFF. In DNA, the CDR3 is TGCAGTGCTAGAGATCTTCCGGGGGCTCATAACAATGAGCAGTTCTTC.

The table lists this clonotype with many counts. The chain combines TRBV5-1 with TRBJ2-1; TRBD2 matches 7 bases. There are 16 residues in the CDR3. The junction had 10 bases not matched to a gene; V was cut back by 0 bases and J by 7 bases. Per germline, CDR1 SGHRS and CDR2 YFSETQ. In DNA, the CDR3 is TGCGCCAGCAGCTTGGTGGCGGGAGCTTTTGATAATGAGCAGTTCTTC. Its protein is CASSLVAGAFDNEQFF. Full variable domain (rest looked up from reference TRBV5-1 and TRBJ2-1): KAGVTQTPRYLIKTRGQQVTLSCSPISGHRSVSWYQQTPGQGLQFLFEYFSETQRNKGNFPGRFSGRQFSNSRSEMNVSTLELGDSALYLCASSLVAGAFDNEQFFGPGTRLTVL.

The chain uses TRBV20-1 and TRBJ2-1; 12 bases map to TRBD2. The ends lost 4 bases at V and 4 bases at J; junction bases unmatched: 2. From germline, CDR1 is DFQATT and CDR2 SNEGSKA (reference sequence). This CDR3 spans 14 amino acids. The CDR3 loop reads CSAMTSGSYNEQFF. As DNA, the CDR3 is TGCAGTGCTATGACTAGCGGGAGTTACAATGAGCAGTTCTTC.

The rearrangement joins TRBV10-3 to TRBJ2-2; a weak D match, TRBD1 (6 bases). CDR1 is ENHRY and CDR2 is SYGVKD in the germline V gene. Deletions cut 2 bases from V and 0 bases from J, with 7 bases between. The CDR3 consists of 15 residues. This chain's CDR3 is CAISEQGSNTGELFF. CDR3 nucleotide sequence: TGTGCCATCAGTGAGCAGGGGTCGAACACCGGGGAGCTGTTTTTT.

The chain uses TRBV12-3 or TRBV12-4 and TRBJ2-2; D remains ambiguous. V was clipped by 5 bases and J by 9 bases, with 10 bases between them. The CDR3 covers 12 residues. The CDR3 is CASSPLGRELFF. DNA for the CDR3: TGTGCCAGCAGTCCCCTAGGGAGGGAGCTGTTTTTT.

V is TRBV7-9 and J is TRBJ2-1, with D possibly called TRBD1 or TRBD2 (6 bases each). CDR3 length: 16 amino acids. CDR1 SEHNR and CDR2 FQNEAQ come from the germline V gene (reference sequence). V lost 1 base and J 7 bases, leaving 17 bases between the germline ends. The CDR3 DNA sequence: TGTGCCAGCAGCTTAGGTTTTGGGGGGCCGGAAAATGAGCAGTTCTTC. It encodes CASSLGFGGPENEQFF.

Notes on this clonotype: This sequence may be a read error, since a much larger clone differs from it by one base. V and J are TRBV5-6 and TRBJ2-3; TRBD2 matches 9 bases. The CDR3 is 14 residues long. The germline gives CDR1 SGHDT, CDR2 YYEEEE. Losses at the gene ends were 4 bases for V and 4 bases for J; bases not matched to a gene: 4. The CDR3 DNA is TGTGCCAGCAGCCCTAGCGGGGCGGCAGATACGCAGTATTTT. Its protein product is CASSPSGAADTQYF.

This clonotype occurred many times. The CDR3 sequence: CASSRQRWGAGNTIYF. CDR3 DNA sequence: TGTGCCAGCAGCCGACAACGATGGGGAGCAGGAAACACCATATATTTT. The J gene is TRBJ1-3, the V gene TRBV6-2 or TRBV6-3, with D unclear. V lost 6 bases and J 4 bases, leaving 19 bases between the germline ends. Germline V gene sequence: CDR1 MNHEY, CDR2 SVGEGT. The CDR3 runs 16 residues.

There are many counts of this clonotype. The V call is TRBV18, the J call TRBJ1-1; D is ambiguous. The V gene lost 2 bases and the J gene lost 1 base, with 5 bases spanning the gap. The CDR3 has 13 residues. Germline CDR1 and CDR2: KGHSH and LQKENI. DNA of the CDR3: TGTGCCAGCTCACCAACGACGAACACTGAAGCTTTCTTT. The encoded protein is CASSPTTNTEAFF.

This clonotype came up many times. The chain has TRBV7-9 and TRBJ2-7; TRBD1 is a possible D gene (6 bases). Trimming left V 1 base short and J 4 bases short, with 11 bases between. The germline CDR1 and CDR2 sequences are SEHNR and FQNEAQ (reference sequence). The CDR3 is 14 residues long. The CDR3 is CASSLGGQGYEQYF. In nucleotides, the CDR3 is TGTGCCAGCAGCTTAGGGGGGCAGGGTTACGAGCAGTACTTC.

This clonotype was seen a few times. The germline gene is not matched at one end of the junction; a read error may be the cause. This chain links TRBV28 with TRBJ2-3; the match to TRBD2 covers 8 bases. Per the germline V gene, CDR1 is MDHEN and CDR2 is SYDVKM. There are 16 residues in the CDR3. The DNA of the CDR3 is TGTGCCAGCAGTAGCCCCGGGAGCGGGAGCAGAGATACGCAGTATTTT. It specifies CASSSPGSGSRDTQYF.

This clonotype was recorded at least ten times. The chain employs TRBV9 and TRBJ2-7; D may be TRBD1 or TRBD2 (6 bases each). The CDR3 has 15 amino acids. Deletions cut 3 bases from V and 4 bases from J, with 17 bases between. From germline, CDR1 is SGDLS and CDR2 YYNGEE. The CDR3 DNA follows: TGTGCCAGCAGCGCTTCGGAGGGGGAGACGTACGAGCAGTACTTC. This codes for CASSASEGETYEQYF.

The chain recombines TRBV20-1 with TRBJ2-7; 7 bases map to TRBD1. This CDR3 is 15 amino acids long. Germline-derived CDR1 and CDR2 are DFQATT and SNEGSKA (reference sequence). The junction had 8 bases not matched to a gene; V was cut back by 1 base and J by 2 bases. As DNA, the CDR3 is TGCAGTGCTAGAGCTGAGACAGGGAAGACCTACGAGCAGTACTTC. This codes for CSARAETGKTYEQYF.

The rearrangement uses TRBV20-1 and TRBJ2-5; 8 bases fit TRBD2. The germline gives CDR1 DFQATT, CDR2 SNEGSKA (reference sequence). The CDR3 totals 14 residues. V shed 3 bases and J 4 bases; nucleotides not matched to a gene: 7. DNA of the CDR3: TGCAGTGCTAGTGACGTTCTAGCGGGAGAGACCCAGTACTTC. Its translation is CSASDVLAGETQYF.

This clonotype was detected ten times or more. The chain combines TRBV4-3 with TRBJ2-2; D might be TRBD1 (6 bases). CDR3 length: 15 residues. V was clipped by 6 bases and J by 1 base, with 12 bases between them. Germline V gene data show CDR1 as LGHNA and CDR2 as YSLEER. The CDR3 is CASRRDKGNTGELFF. CDR3 bases: TGCGCCAGCAGACGGGACAAGGGGAACACCGGGGAGCTGTTTTTT.

This clonotype has more than one count but fewer than ten. V gene TRBV18 combines with J gene TRBJ2-3; tentatively, D is TRBD1 or TRBD2 (6 bases each). CDR1 and CDR2 from the germline V gene are KGHSH and LQKENI. Trimming removed 10 bases from V and 3 bases from J, with 20 bases in between. The CDR3 totals 15 residues. The CDR3: CATGRGGSVTDTQYF. The DNA for the CDR3 is TGTGCCACTGGCAGGGGAGGATCGGTTACAGATACGCAGTATTTT.

This chain uses TRBV5-1 with TRBJ2-7; no reliable D call. V was shortened by 0 bases and J by 4 bases, with 11 bases between the two germline ends. This CDR3 comprises 14 residues. CDR1 and CDR2 from the germline V gene are SGHRS and YFSETQ. The CDR3 here is CASSLDPTSYEQYF. The DNA for the CDR3 is TGCGCCAGCAGCTTGGACCCTACGTCTTACGAGCAGTACTTC.

In this sample, this clonotype turned up a few times. The gene calls are TRBV20-1 and TRBJ1-2; 9 nucleotides line up with TRBD1. CDR1 DFQATT and CDR2 SNEGSKA come from the germline V gene (reference sequence). V gave up 5 bases and J gave up 8 bases; unmatched junction bases: 15. The CDR3 covers 15 residues. The CDR3 DNA follows: TGCAGTGCTCCACCCATTTGGGGACAGGGCGGGGGCTACACCTTC. It codes for CSAPPIWGQGGGYTF.

There are a few counts of this clonotype. The genes are TRBV6-5 and TRBJ2-7, with D tentatively TRBD1 (6 bases). Trimming took 0 bases from V and 5 from J, leaving 17 bases between them. Germline CDR1 is MNHEY and CDR2 is SVGAGI. This CDR3 contains 16 residues. The CDR3 reads CASSYSAGALVDEQYF. The CDR3, as DNA: TGTGCCAGCAGTTACTCCGCAGGGGCCCTCGTGGACGAGCAGTACTTC.

The chain uses TRBV30 and TRBJ2-5; D call uncertain. Germline V gene lookup returns CDR1 GTSNPN and CDR2 SVGIG (reference sequence). This CDR3 is 13 amino acids long. V lost 0 bases and J lost 1, with 6 bases in between. The CDR3 spells CAWSVGTQETQYF. DNA of the CDR3: TGTGCCTGGAGTGTGGGCACCCAAGAGACCCAGTACTTC.

In this sample, this clonotype turned up a few times. V gene TRBV7-9 combines with J gene TRBJ1-5; 7 positions agree with TRBD1. Germline V gives CDR1 SEHNR, CDR2 FQNEAQ (reference sequence). The CDR3 is 14 residues long. V shed 5 bases and J 3 bases; nucleotides not matched to a gene: 4. CDR3 loop: CASSRDRVNQPQHF. For the CDR3, the DNA is TGTGCCAGCAGCCGGGACAGAGTCAATCAGCCCCAGCATTTT.

This clonotype came up many times. V is TRBV10-3 and J is TRBJ2-2; D gene unclear. This CDR3 has 16 residues. Trimming cost V 5 bases and J 4 bases, with 17 bases left between them. CDR1 is ENHRY, CDR2 SYGVKD, per germline. Written as DNA, the CDR3 is TGTGCCATCAGTCCAGTCAATTCGGAAGGCACCGGGGAGCTGTTTTTT. Its translation is CAISPVNSEGTGELFF.

The chain links TRBV6-1 to TRBJ2-7; D unresolved. This CDR3 has 14 residues. V lost 2 bases to trimming and J lost 0 bases, with 8 bases between them. Germline V gene sequence: CDR1 MNHNS, CDR2 SASEGT. The DNA of the CDR3 is TGTGCCAGCAGTGAATACGACAACTCCTACGAGCAGTACTTC. It is translated as CASSEYDNSYEQYF.

The gene calls are TRBV18 and TRBJ2-7; TRBD1 might be the D (7 bases). Germline CDR1 and CDR2: KGHSH and LQKENI. The CDR3 has 17 amino acids. Trimming pared 2 bases from V and 3 bases from J, leaving 20 bases between. The CDR3 bases are TGTGCCAGCTCACCATCGGCAGAGTCAGGGGGGAGCTACGAGCAGTACTTC. Amino acids: CASSPSAESGGSYEQYF.